A selection of T cell receptor beta chains follows, all from one sample in a study of shared clonotypes between healthy human individuals. The data were produced by immunoSEQ multiplex PCR, yet TCRdb's version contains in-frame clones alone and is incomplete. Of some 2 million clones listed, over 85% are singletons. The sequencing input was naive CD4+ T cells sorted from blood. The receptors were sampled from a man aged 18 to 29 in good health. Each CDR3 is given with its conserved first and last residue. The D gene is left open where the match is weak. A row's size may be missing; if present it is once, few, many or a size class.

j_gene | d_gene | abundance | v_gene | CDR3nt | CDR3aa
TRBJ2-2 | TRBD2 | - | TRBV5-1 | TGCGCCAGCAGCTCGCGACGCGGACTAGCGGGAGGCGCCGGGGAGCTGTTTTTT | CASSSRRGLAGGAGELFF
TRBJ2-3 | TRBD2 | - | TRBV5-1 | TGCGCCAGCAGTAGCGGGGTGACAGATACGCAGTATTTT | CASSSGVTDTQYF
TRBJ2-3 | - | - | TRBV7-8 | TGTGCCAGCAGCGGGACCGAAGATACGCAGTATTTT | CASSGTEDTQYF
TRBJ2-6 | - | - | TRBV11-2 | TGTGCCAGCAGCTTAATGGGGAGATTACCTGGGGCCAACGTCCTGACTTTC | CASSLMGRLPGANVLTF
TRBJ2-7 | - | - | TRBV5-1 | TGCGCCAGCAGCCGCGGGCCGACTGCCTCCTACGAGCAGTACTTC | CASSRGPTASYEQYF
TRBJ1-4 | TRBD1 | - | TRBV5-4 | TGTGCCAGCAGCAGGACAGGGACTAATGAAAAACTGTTTTTT | CASSRTGTNEKLFF
TRBJ1-5 | - | - | TRBV29-1 | TGCAGCGTCCAGGGTAGCAATCAGCCCCAGCATTTT | CSVQGSNQPQHF
TRBJ1-5 | - | - | TRBV6-1 | TGTGCCAGCAGAGTTGGGGGGCCCAATCAGCCCCAGCATTTT | CASRVGGPNQPQHF
TRBJ1-2 | TRBD1 | - | TRBV2 | TGTGCCAGCAGCGCTACTGGGGGACAGGCGTTTAACTATGGCTACACCTTC | CASSATGGQAFNYGYTF
TRBJ1-4 | - | - | TRBV5-1 | TGCGCCAGCAGCTTCCAGGGAAGTGTGGATGAAAAACTGTTTTTT | CASSFQGSVDEKLFF
TRBJ2-1 | TRBD2 | once | TRBV9 | TGTGCCAGCAGCGTAGCTGGCGGGGGGGCGTATAATGAGCAGTTCTTC | CASSVAGGGAYNEQFF
TRBJ1-1 | TRBD1 | - | TRBV5-6 | TGTGCCAGCAGCTTGGGGCCATCCGGGACAGTGAACACTGAAGCTTTCTTT | CASSLGPSGTVNTEAFF
TRBJ2-7 | - | - | TRBV27 | TGTGCCAGCAGTTTGAGACACCCTATGGTCGAGCAGTACTTC | CASSLRHPMVEQYF
TRBJ2-7 | TRBD2 | - | TRBV10-3 | TGTGCCATCCCGGGTGGGGAGGGTTTCTACGAGCAGTACTTC | CAIPGGEGFYEQYF
TRBJ2-1 | TRBD2 | - | TRBV5-1 | TGCGCCAGCAGATACCGACTAGCGGGAGTAGACGAGCAGTTCTTC | CASRYRLAGVDEQFF
TRBJ1-6 | - | few | TRBV6-4 | TGTGCCAGCAGTGATCTATCTTCACCCCTCCACTTT | CASSDLSSPLHF
TRBJ2-1 | TRBD1 | - | TRBV10-3 | TGTGCCATCAGTGAATCGGGACAGGCGGCACATGAGCAGTTCTTC | CAISESGQAAHEQFF
TRBJ2-2 | TRBD1 | - | TRBV6-4 | TGTGCCAGCCGACAGGGTGGTGGCACCGGGGAGCTGTTTTTT | CASRQGGGTGELFF
TRBJ2-3 | TRBD2 | - | TRBV4-1 | TGCGCCAGCAGCCAAGAAAGACTAGCGGGGGGCACAGATACGCAGTATTTT | CASSQERLAGGTDTQYF
TRBJ1-2 | TRBD1 | - | TRBV9 | TGTGCCAGCAGCGGACCGACAGGGGAGAATGGCTACACCTTC | CASSGPTGENGYTF
TRBJ1-1 | - | once | TRBV10-3 | TGTGCCATCAGTGACCCACAGGGTGTCACTGAAGCTTTCTTT | CAISDPQGVTEAFF
TRBJ2-1 | - | once | TRBV6-5 | TGTGCCAGCAGTTACTTTCAACTAGCAAATGAGCAGTTCTTC | CASSYFQLANEQFF
TRBJ1-1 | - | - | TRBV19 | TGTGCCAGTAGCCCCTCGGGGGGCACTGAAGCTTTCTTT | CASSPSGGTEAFF
TRBJ2-5 | TRBD2 | - | TRBV5-1 | TGCGCCAGCAGCTTGGTGGGAGGGCAAGAGACCCAGTACTTC | CASSLVGGQETQYF
TRBJ2-2 | TRBD2 | - | TRBV7-2 | TGTGCCAGCAGCTTAGTTGGGACTAGCGGTTTCGCCGGGGAGCTGTTTTTT | CASSLVGTSGFAGELFF
TRBJ1-4 | - | - | TRBV28 | TGTGCCAGCAGTTTAGGGGCAAGGGAAAAACTGTTTTTT | CASSLGAREKLFF
TRBJ1-1 | TRBD1 | - | TRBV29-1 | TGCAGCGTCCACAGGGGGAACACTGAAGCTTTCTTT | CSVHRGNTEAFF
TRBJ1-6 | - | - | TRBV6-6 | TGTGCCAGCAGTTACAGCTGGACATCATACAATTCACCCCTCCACTTT | CASSYSWTSYNSPLHF
TRBJ1-6 | - | - | TRBV7-2 | TGTGCCAGCAGCTTAGCGATACAGGGTGGTAATTCACCCCTCCACTTT | CASSLAIQGGNSPLHF
TRBJ1-2 | TRBD1 | - | TRBV6-5 | TGTGCCAGCAGTCGGGACAGGGGGACCGGTGGCTACACCTTC | CASSRDRGTGGYTF
TRBJ1-2 | TRBD1 | - | TRBV30 | TGTGCCTGGAGTCAATACCTAGAGACAGGGGCCCCTGGCTACACCTTC | CAWSQYLETGAPGYTF
TRBJ2-7 | - | - | TRBV13 | TGTGCCAGCAGCTGGAGGTCAGGGGGGATTGTCGCCTACGAGCAGTACTTC | CASSWRSGGIVAYEQYF
TRBJ2-5 | - | - | TRBV30 | TGTGCCTGGAGTGTGGCTAGAACGTCGTCTCAAGAGACCCAGTACTTC | CAWSVARTSSQETQYF
TRBJ1-2 | - | - | TRBV7-9 | TGTGCCAGCAGCTTAAGGGAGGGTGGCTACACCTTC | CASSLREGGYTF
TRBJ2-1 | TRBD2 | - | TRBV6-5 | TGTGCCAGCAGTTACCCTGGGACTAGCGTCCAGTTCTTC | CASSYPGTSVQFF
TRBJ2-3 | TRBD1 | many | TRBV29-1 | TGCAGCTGCGGGGACAGGGCTGGAGATACGCAGTATTTT | CSCGDRAGDTQYF
TRBJ1-6 | - | - | TRBV2 | TGTGCCAGCAGTGAAGCCGGGTACTCACCCCTCCACTTT | CASSEAGYSPLHF
TRBJ2-1 | - | - | TRBV10-1 | TGCGCCAGCAGTGAGACCCAGGAGCAGTTCTTC | CASSETQEQFF
TRBJ2-2 | TRBD1 | - | TRBV30 | TGTGCCTGGAGTGGAGGGACAGGGCTGAACACCGGGGAGCTGTTTTTT | CAWSGGTGLNTGELFF
TRBJ1-5 | TRBD1 | - | TRBV7-8 | TGTGCCAGCAGCTCCCTGACAGGGGGCAATCAGCCCCAGCATTTT | CASSSLTGGNQPQHF